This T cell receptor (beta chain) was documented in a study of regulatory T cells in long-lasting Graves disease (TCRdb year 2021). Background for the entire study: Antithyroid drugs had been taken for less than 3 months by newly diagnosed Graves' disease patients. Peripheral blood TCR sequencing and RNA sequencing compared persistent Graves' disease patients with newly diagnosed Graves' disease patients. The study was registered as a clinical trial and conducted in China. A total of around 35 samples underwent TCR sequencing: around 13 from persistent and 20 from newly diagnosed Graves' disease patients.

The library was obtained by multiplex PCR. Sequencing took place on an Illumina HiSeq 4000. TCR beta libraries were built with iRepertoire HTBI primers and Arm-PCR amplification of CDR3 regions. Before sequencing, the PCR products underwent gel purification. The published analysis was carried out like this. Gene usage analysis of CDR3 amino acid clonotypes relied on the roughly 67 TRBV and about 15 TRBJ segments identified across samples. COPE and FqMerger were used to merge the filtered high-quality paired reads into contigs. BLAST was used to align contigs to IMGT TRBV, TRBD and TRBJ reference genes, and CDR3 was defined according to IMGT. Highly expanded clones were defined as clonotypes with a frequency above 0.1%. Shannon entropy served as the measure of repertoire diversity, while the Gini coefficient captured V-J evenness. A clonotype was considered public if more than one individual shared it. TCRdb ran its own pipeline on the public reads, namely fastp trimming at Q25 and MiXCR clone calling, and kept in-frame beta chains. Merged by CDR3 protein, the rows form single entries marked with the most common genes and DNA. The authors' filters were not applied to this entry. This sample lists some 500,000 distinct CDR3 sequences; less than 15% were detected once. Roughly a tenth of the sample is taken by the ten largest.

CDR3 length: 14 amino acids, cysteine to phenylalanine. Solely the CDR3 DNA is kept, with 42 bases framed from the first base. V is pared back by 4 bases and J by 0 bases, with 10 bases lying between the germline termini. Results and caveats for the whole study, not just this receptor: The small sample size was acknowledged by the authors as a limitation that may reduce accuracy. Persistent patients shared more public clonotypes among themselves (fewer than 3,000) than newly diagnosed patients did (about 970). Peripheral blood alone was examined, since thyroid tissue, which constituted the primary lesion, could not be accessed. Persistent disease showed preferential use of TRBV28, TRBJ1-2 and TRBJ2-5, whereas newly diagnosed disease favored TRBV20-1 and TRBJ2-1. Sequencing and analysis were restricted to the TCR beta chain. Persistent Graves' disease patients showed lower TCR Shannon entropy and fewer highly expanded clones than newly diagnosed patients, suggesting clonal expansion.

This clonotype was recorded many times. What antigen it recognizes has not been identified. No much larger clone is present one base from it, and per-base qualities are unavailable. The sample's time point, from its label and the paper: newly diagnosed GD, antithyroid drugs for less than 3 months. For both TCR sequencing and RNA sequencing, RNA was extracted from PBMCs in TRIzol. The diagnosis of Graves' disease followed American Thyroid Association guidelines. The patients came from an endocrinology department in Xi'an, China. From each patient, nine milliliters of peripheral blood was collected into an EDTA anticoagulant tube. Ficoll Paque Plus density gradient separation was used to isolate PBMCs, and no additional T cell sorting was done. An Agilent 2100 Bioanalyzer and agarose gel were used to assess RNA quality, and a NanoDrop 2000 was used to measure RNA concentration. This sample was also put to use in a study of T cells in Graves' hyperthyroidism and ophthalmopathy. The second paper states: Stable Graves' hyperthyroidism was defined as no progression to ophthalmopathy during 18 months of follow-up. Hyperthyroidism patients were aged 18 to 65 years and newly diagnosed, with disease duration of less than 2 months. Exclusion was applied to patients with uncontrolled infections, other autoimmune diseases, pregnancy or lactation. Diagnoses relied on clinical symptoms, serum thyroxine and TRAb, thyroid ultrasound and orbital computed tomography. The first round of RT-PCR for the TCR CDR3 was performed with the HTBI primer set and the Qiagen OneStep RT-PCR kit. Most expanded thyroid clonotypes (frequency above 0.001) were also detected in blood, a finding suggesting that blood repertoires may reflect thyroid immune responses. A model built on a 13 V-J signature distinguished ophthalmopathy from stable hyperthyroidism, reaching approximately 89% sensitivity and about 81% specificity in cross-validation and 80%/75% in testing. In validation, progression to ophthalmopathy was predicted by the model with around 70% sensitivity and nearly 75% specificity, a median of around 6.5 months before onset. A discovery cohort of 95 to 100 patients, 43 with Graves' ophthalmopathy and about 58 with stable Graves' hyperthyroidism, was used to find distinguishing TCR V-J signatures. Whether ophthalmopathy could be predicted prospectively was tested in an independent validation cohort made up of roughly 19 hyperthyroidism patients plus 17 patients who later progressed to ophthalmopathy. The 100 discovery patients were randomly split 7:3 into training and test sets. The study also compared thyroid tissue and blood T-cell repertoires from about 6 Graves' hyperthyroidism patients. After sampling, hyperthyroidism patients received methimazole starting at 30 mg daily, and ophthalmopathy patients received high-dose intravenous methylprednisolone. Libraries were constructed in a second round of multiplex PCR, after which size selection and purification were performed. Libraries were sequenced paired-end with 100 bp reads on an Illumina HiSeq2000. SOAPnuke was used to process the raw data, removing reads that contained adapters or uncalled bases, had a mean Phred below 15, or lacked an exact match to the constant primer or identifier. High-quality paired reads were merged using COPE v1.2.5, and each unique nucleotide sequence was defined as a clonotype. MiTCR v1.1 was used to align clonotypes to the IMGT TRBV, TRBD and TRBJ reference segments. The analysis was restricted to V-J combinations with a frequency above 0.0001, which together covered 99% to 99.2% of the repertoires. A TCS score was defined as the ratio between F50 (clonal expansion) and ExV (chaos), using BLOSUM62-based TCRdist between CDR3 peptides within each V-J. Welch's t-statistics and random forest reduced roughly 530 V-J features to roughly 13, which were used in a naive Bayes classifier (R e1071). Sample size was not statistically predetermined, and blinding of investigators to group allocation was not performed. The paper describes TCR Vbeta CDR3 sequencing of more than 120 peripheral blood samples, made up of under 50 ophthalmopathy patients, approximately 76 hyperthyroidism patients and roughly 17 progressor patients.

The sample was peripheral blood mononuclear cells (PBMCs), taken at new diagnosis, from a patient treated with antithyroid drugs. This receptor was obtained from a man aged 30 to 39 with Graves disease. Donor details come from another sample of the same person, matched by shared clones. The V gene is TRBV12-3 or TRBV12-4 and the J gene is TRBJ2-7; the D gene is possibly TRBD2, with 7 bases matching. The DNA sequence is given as TGTGCCAGCAGTTGGGGGGGGGCCTCCTACGAGCAGTACTTC. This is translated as CASSWGGASYEQYF.